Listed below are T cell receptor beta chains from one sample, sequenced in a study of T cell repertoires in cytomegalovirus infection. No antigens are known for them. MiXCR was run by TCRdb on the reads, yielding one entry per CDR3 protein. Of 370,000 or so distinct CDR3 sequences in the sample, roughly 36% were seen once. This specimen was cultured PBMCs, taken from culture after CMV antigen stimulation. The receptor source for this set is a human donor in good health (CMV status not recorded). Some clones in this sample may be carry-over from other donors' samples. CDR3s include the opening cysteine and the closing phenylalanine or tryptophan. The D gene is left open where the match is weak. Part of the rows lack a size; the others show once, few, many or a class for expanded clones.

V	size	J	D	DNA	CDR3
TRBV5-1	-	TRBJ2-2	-	TGCGCCAGCAGCTTGTCGTCTCTTGGCGGGGAGCTGTTTTTT	CASSLSSLGGELFF
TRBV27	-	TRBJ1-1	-	TGTGCCAGCAGTTTAATCGGGGGGGTGGGCACTGAAGCTTTCTTT	CASSLIGGVGTEAFF
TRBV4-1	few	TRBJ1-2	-	TGCGCCAGCAGCCAAGGAGAGGGGAACCCCCAGGGGACCCCTGGCTACACCTTC	CASSQGEGNPQGTPGYTF
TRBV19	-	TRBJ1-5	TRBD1	TGTGCCGCATCCGGGACAGGGTACAATCAGCCCCAGCATTTT	CAASGTGYNQPQHF
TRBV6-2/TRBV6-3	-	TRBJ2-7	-	TGTGCCAGCAGTGAAAGGGCAGCCGTACGGAGAGGATACGAGCAGTACTTC	CASSERAAVRRGYEQYF
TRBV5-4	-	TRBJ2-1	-	TGTGCCAGCAGCCGCGGGTACAATGAGCAGTTCTTC	CASSRGYNEQFF
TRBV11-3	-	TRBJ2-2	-	TGTGCCAGCAGCTTAACCGACTTAAACACCGGGGAGCTGTTTTTT	CASSLTDLNTGELFF
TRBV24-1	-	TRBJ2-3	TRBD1	TGTGCCACCAGTGGCCGCTTCGACAGGGGCACAGATACGCAGTATTTT	CATSGRFDRGTDTQYF
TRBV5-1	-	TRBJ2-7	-	TGCGCCAGCAGCGTCCGGACATGGAACGAGCAGTACTTC	CASSVRTWNEQYF
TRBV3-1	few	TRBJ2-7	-	TGTGCCAGCAGCCAAGGGAGCGGTTCCTACGAGCAGTACTTC	CASSQGSGSYEQYF
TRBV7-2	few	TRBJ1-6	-	TGTGCCAGCAGCTCGTCACCAACGGAAAATTCACCCCTCCACTTT	CASSSSPTENSPLHF
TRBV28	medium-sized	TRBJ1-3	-	TGTGCCAGCAGTTTCCGGGGATGGGCTGGAAACACCATATATTTT	CASSFRGWAGNTIYF
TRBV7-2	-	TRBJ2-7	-	TGTGCCAGCAGCTCAGACACCTACGAGCAGTACTTC	CASSSDTYEQYF
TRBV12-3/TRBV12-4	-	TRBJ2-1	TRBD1	TGTGCCAGCAGACCAGGGGACAGGGGCTCCTACAATGAGCAGTTCTTC	CASRPGDRGSYNEQFF
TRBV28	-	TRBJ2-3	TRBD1	TGTGCCAGCAGTTACCGGGACAGGGGGAAAGATACGCAGTATTTT	CASSYRDRGKDTQYF
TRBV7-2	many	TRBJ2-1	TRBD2	TGTGCCAGCAGCTCACCCAGCGGGAGAAGCTACAATGAGCAGTTCTTC	CASSSPSGRSYNEQFF
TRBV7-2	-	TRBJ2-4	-	TGTGCCAGCGTGCCCAGGGAGCCGGGAAAAAACATTCAGTACTTC	CASVPREPGKNIQYF
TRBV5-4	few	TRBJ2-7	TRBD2	TGTGCCAGCAGCCCCTCCCTAGCGGGAGCATCTACATTGCAGTACTTC	CASSPSLAGASTLQYF
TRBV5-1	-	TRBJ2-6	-	TGCGCCAGCAGCTTGGGCGGTAACTCTGGGGCCAACGTCCTGACTTTC	CASSLGGNSGANVLTF
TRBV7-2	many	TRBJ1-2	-	TGTGCCAGCAGCTTGGGGACTCGGCTTACCAATGGCTACACCTTC	CASSLGTRLTNGYTF
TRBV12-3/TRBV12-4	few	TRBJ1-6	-	TGTGCCAGCAGGAACATGGGAGATAATTCACCCCTCCACTTT	CASRNMGDNSPLHF
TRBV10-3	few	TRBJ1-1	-	TGTGCCATCAGTGATATGGTGGCTGAAGCTTTCTTT	CAISDMVAEAFF
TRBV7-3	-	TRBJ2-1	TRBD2	TGTGCCAGCAGCTCCGGACTAGCGGGAGTGGGCAATGAGCAGTTCTTC	CASSSGLAGVGNEQFF
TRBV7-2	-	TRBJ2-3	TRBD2	TGTGCCAGCAGCTTTTCAAGCGGGGGCACAGATACGCAGTATTTT	CASSFSSGGTDTQYF
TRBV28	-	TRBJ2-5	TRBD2	TGTGCCAGCAGTTTACCCACCCTAGCGGGAGCTGAGACCCAGTACTTC	CASSLPTLAGAETQYF
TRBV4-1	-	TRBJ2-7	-	TGCGCCAGCAGCCAACCCCAGGGTGGGAACGAGCAGTACTTC	CASSQPQGGNEQYF
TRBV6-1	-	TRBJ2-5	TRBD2	TGTGCCAGCAGTGGCAAACCAGGACTAGCGGGAGTTACATTCGTGACCCAGTACTTC	CASSGKPGLAGVTFVTQYF
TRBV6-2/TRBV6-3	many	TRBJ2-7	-	TGTGCCAGCAGTGAACTCCGGATCGAGCAGTACTTC	CASSELRIEQYF